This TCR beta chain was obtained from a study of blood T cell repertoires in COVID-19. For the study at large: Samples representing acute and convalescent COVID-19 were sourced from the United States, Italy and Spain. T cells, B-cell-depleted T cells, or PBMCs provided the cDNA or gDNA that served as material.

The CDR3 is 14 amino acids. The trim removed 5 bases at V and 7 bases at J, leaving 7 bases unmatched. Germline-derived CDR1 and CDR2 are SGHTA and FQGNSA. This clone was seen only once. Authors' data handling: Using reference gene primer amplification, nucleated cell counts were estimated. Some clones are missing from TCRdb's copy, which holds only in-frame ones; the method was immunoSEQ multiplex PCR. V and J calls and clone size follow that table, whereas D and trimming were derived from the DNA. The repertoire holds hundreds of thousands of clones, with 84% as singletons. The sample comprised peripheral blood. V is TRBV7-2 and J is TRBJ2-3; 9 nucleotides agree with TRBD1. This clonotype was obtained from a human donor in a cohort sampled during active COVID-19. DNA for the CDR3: TGTGCCAGCAGCCGGGACAGGGCTAGTCATACGCAGTATTTT. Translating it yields CASSRDRASHTQYF.